Given below is one T cell receptor (beta chain) in context. This CDR3 has 16 residues. CDR1 and CDR2 from the germline V gene are SGHRS and YFSETQ. V was trimmed by 2 bases and J by 3 bases, leaving 14 bases between them. This specimen comes from a study of blood T cell repertoires in COVID-19. Measured with immunoSEQ multiplex PCR; TCRdb has only the in-frame clones, and not every one. The sample yields approximately 96,000 clones, 90% seen once. Source material: peripheral blood. The clonotype originates from a man aged 60 to 75 with acute or convalescent COVID-19. The chain combines TRBV5-1 with TRBJ2-2; D gene ambiguous. DNA of the CDR3: TGCGCCAGCAGCTTCTTTGATTTCGGTGACACCGGGGAGCTGTTTTTT. Protein sequence: CASSFFDFGDTGELFF.